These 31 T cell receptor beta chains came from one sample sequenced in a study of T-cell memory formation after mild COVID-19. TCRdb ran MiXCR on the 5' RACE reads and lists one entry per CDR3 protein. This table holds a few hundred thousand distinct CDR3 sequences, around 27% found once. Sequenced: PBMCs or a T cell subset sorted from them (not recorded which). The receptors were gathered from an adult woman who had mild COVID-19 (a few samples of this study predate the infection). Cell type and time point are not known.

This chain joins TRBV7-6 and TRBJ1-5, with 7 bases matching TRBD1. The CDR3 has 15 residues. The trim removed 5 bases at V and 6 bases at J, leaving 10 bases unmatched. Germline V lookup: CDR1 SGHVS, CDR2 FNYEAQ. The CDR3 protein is CASSPMTGTLQPQHF. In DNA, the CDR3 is TGTGCCAGCAGCCCAATGACAGGGACCCTTCAGCCCCAGCATTTT.

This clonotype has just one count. The CDR3 DNA is TGTGCCAGCAGTGGACAGGAGGGCGGGGAGCTGTTTTTT. Translated: CASSGQEGGELFF. V is TRBV6-1 and J is TRBJ2-2; either TRBD1 or TRBD2 may supply D (6 bases each). The CDR3 totals 13 residues. CDR1 is MNHNS, CDR2 SASEGT, per germline. V dropped 4 bases and J dropped 7 bases, with 10 bases sitting between them.

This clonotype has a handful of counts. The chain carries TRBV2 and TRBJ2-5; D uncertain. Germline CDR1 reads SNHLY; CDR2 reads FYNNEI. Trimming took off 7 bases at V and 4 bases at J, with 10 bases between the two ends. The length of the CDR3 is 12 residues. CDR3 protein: CASNLGRETQYF. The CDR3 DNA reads TGTGCCAGCAATTTAGGGCGAGAGACCCAGTACTTC.

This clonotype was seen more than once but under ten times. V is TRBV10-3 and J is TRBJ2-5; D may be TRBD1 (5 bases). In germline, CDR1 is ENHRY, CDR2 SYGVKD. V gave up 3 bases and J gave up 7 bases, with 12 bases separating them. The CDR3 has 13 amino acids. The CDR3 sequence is CAISDRGFSTQYF. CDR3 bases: TGTGCCATCAGTGATAGGGGTTTTTCGACCCAGTACTTC.

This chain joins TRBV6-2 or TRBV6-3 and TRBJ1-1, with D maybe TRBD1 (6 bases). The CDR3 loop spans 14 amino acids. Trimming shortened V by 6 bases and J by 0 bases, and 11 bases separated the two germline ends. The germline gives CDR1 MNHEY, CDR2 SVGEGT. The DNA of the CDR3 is TGTGCCAGCAGGGAAACAGGGATGAACACTGAAGCTTTCTTT. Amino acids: CASRETGMNTEAFF.

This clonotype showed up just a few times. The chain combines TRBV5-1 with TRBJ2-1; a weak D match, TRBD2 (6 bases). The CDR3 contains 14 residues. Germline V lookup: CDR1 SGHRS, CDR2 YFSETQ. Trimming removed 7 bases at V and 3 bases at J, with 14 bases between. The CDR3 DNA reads TGCGCCAGCGCCCGGGGGAAGGACTACAATGAGCAGTTCTTC. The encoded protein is CASARGKDYNEQFF.

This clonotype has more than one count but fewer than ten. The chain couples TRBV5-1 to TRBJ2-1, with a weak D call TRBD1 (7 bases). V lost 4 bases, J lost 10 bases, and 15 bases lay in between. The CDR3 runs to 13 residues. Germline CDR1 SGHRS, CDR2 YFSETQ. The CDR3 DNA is TGCGCCAGCAGCCAGACTAGGGGGCCGGAGCAGTTCTTC. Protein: CASSQTRGPEQFF.

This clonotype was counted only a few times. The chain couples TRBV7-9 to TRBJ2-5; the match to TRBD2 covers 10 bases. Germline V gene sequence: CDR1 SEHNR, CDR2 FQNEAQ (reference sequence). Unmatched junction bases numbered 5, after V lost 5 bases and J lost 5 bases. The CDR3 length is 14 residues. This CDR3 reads CASSLRTSGETQYF. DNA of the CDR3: TGTGCCAGCAGCCTTCGGACTAGCGGCGAGACCCAGTACTTC.

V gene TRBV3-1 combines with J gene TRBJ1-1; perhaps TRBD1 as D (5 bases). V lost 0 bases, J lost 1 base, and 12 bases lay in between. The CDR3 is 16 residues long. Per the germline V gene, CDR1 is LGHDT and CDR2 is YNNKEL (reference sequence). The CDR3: CASSQERQGWNTEAFF. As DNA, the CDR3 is TGTGCCAGCAGCCAAGAGAGGCAGGGATGGAACACTGAAGCTTTCTTT.

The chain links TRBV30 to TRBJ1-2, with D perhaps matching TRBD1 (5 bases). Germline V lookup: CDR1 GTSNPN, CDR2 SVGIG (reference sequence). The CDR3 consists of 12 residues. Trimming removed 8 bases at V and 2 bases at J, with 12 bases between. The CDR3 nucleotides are TGTGCCGGGACGGCGAGAAACTATGGCTACACCTTC. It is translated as CAGTARNYGYTF. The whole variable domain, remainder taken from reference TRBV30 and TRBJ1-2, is SQTIHQWPATLVQPVGSPLSLECTVEGTSNPNLYWYRQAAGRGLQLLFYSVGIGQISSEVPQNLSASRPQDRQFILSSKKLLLSDSGFYLCAGTARNYGYTFGSGTRLTVV.

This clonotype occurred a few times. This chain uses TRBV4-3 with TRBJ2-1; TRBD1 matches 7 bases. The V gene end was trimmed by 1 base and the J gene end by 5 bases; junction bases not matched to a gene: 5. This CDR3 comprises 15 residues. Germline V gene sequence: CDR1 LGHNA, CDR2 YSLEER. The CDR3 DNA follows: TGCGCCAGCAGCCAAGCACCGACAGGGAACAATGAGCAGTTCTTC. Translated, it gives CASSQAPTGNNEQFF.

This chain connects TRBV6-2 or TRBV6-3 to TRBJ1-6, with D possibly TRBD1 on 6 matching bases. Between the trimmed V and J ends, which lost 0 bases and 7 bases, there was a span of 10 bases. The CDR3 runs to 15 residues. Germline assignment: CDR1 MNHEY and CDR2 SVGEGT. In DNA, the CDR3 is TGTGCCAGCAGTTACTCGCAGGGGACGAATTCACCCCTCCACTTT. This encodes CASSYSQGTNSPLHF.

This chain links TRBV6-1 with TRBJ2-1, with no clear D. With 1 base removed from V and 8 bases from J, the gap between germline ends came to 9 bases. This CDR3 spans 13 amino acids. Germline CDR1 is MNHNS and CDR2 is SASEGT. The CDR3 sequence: CASSEVLMYEQFF. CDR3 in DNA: TGTGCCAGCAGTGAAGTCCTGATGTATGAGCAGTTCTTC.

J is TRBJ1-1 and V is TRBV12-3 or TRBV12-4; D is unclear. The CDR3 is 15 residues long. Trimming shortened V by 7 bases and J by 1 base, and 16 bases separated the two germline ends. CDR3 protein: CASIPSNGGNTEAFF. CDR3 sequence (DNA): TGTGCCAGCATCCCCTCCAACGGAGGGAACACTGAAGCTTTCTTT.

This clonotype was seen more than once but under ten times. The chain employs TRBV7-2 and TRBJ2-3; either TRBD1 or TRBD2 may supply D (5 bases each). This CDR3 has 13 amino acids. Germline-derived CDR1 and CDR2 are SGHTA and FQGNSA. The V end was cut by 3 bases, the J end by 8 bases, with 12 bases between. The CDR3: CASSFAGAGTQYF. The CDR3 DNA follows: TGTGCCAGCAGCTTTGCCGGGGCGGGTACGCAGTATTTT.

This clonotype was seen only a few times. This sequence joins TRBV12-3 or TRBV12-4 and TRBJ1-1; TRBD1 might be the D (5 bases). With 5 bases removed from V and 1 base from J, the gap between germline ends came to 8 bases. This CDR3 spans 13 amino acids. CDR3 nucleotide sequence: TGTGCCAGCAGTGTAGACAGGAACACTGAAGCTTTCTTT. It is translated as CASSVDRNTEAFF.

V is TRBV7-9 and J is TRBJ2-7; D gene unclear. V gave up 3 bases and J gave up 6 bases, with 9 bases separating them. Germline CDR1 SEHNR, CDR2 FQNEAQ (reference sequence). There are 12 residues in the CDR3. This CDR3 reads CASSFVAVEQYF. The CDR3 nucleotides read TGTGCCAGCAGCTTTGTTGCGGTCGAGCAGTACTTC.

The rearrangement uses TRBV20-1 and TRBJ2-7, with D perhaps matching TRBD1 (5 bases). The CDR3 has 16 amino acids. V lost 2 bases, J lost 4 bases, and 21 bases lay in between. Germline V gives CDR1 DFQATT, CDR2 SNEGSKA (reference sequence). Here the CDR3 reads CSARLSQGLPLYEQYF. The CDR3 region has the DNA TGCAGTGCTAGATTAAGTCAGGGCCTTCCGCTTTACGAGCAGTACTTC.

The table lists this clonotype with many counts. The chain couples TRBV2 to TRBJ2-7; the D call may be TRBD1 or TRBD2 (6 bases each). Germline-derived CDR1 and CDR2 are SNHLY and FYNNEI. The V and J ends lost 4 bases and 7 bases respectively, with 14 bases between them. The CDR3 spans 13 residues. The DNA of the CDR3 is TGTGCCAGCAGTGGTATGGGGGGCTGGGAGCAGTACTTC. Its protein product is CASSGMGGWEQYF.

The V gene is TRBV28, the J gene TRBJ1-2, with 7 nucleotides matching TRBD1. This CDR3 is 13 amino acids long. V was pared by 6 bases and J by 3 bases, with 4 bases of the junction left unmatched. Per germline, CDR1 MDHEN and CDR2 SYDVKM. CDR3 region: CASRIQGDYGYTF. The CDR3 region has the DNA TGTGCCAGCAGAATTCAGGGGGACTATGGCTACACCTTC.

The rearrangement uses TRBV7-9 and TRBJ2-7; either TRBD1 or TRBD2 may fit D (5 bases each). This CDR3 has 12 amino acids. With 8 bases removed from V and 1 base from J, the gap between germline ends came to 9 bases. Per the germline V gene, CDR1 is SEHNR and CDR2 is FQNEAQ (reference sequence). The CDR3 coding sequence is TGTGCCAGCGGGGGTCAGTCCTACGAGCAGTACTTC. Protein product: CASGGQSYEQYF.

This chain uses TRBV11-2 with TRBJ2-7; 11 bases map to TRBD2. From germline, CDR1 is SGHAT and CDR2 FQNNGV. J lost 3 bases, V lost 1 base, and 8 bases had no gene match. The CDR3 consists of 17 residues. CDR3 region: CASSLVSGTSGSYEQYF. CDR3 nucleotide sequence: TGTGCCAGCAGCTTAGTGTCTGGGACTAGCGGCAGCTACGAGCAGTACTTC.

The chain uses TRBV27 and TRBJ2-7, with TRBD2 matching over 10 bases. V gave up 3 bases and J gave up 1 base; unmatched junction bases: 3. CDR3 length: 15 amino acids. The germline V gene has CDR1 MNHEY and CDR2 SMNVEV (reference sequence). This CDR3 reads CASSFVAGGSYEQYF. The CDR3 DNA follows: TGTGCCAGCAGTTTTGTAGCGGGAGGTTCCTACGAGCAGTACTTC.

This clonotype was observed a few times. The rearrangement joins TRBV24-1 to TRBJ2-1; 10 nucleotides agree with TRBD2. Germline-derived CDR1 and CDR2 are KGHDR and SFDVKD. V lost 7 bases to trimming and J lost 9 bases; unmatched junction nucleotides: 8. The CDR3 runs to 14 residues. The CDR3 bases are TGTGCCACCAGGACTAGCGGGCTTGGCAGTGAGCAGTTCTTC. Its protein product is CATRTSGLGSEQFF.

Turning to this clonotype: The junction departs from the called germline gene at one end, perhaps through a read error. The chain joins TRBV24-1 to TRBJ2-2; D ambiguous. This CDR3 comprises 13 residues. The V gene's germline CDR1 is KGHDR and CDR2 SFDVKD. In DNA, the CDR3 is TGTGCCACCAGTAATTTGGCCGCCGGGGAGCTGTTTTTT. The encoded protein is CATSNLAAGELFF.

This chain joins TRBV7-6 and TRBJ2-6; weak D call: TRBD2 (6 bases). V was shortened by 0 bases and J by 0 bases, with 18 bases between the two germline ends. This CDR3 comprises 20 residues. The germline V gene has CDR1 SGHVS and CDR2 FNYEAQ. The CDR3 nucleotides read TGTGCCAGCAGCTTAGCGCCCGTCGGAGGGGTGGTCTCTGGGGCCAACGTCCTGACTTTC. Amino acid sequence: CASSLAPVGGVVSGANVLTF.

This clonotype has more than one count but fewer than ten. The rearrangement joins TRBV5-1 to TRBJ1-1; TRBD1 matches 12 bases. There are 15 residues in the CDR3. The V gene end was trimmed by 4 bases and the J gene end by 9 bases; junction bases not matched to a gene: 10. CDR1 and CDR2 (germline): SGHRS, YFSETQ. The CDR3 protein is CASSPGTGGTQQAFF. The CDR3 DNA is TGCGCCAGCAGCCCCGGGACAGGGGGCACCCAACAAGCTTTCTTT.

The CDR3, as DNA: TGTGCCAGTAGTGATAGCGGGAGCGATGAGCAGTTCTTC. Its translation is CASSDSGSDEQFF. V gene TRBV19 combines with J gene TRBJ2-1; 9 bases map to TRBD2. Germline CDR1 is LNHDA and CDR2 is SQIVND (reference sequence). The CDR3 runs to 13 residues. V was pared by 5 bases and J by 8 bases, with 4 bases of the junction left unmatched. The variable domain in full, completed from reference TRBV19 and TRBJ2-1, reads DGGITQSPKYLFRKEGQNVTLSCEQNLNHDAMYWYRQDPGQGLRLIYYSQIVNDFQKGDIAEGYSVSREKKESFPLTVTSAQKNPTAFYLCASSDSGSDEQFFGPGTRLTVL.

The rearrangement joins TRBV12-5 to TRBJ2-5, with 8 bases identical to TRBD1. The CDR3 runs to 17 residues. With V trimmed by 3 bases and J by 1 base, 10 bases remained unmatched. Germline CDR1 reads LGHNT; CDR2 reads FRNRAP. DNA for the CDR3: TGTGCTAGTGGTTTCCTTCCTCATGGGACAGGCCAAGAGACCCAGTACTTC. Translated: CASGFLPHGTGQETQYF.

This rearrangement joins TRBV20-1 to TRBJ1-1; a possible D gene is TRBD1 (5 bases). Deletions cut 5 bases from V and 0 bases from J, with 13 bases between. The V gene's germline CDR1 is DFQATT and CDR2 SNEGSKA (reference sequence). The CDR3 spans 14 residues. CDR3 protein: CSAWGLGVNTEAFF. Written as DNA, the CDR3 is TGCAGTGCTTGGGGCTTAGGGGTGAACACTGAAGCTTTCTTT.

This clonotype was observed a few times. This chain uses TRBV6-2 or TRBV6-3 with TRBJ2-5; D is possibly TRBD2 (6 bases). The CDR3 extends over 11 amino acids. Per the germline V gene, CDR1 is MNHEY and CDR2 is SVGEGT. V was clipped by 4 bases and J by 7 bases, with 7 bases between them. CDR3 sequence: CASSSEGTQYF. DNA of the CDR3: TGTGCCAGCAGTTCGGAGGGGACCCAGTACTTC.